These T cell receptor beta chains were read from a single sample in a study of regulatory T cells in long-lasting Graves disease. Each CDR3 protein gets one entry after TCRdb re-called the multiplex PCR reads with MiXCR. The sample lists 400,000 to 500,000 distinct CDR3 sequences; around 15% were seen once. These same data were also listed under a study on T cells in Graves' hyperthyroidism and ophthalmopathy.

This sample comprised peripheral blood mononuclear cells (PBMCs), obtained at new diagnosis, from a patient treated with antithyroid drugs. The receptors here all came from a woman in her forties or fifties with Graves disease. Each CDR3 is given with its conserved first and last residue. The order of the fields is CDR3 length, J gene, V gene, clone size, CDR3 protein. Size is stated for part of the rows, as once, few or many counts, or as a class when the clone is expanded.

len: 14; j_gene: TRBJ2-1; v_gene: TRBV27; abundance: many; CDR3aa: CASSPPAPGNEQFF
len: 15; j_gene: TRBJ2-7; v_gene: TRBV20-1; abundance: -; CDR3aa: CSARDPERAGAEQYF
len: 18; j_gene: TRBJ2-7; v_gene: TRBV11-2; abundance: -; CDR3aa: CASSSGLAGGTVRYEQYF
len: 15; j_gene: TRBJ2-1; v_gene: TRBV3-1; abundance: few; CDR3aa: CASRQIAGGYNEQFF
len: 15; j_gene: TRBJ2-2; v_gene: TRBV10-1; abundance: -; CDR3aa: CASSEGGQPTGELFF
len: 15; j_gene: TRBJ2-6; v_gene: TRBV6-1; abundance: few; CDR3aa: CASSQGVPGANVLTF
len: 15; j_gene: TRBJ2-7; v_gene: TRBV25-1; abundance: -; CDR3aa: CASSKTSGEIYEQYF
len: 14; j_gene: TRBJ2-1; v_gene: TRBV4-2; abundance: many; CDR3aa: CASSQDPGNNEQFF
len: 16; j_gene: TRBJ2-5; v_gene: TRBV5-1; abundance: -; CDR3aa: CASSLTSGRAWETQYF
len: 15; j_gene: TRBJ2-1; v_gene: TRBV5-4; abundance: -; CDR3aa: CASSFTGSLGNEQFF
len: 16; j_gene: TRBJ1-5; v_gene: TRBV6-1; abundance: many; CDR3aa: CASSGTAGGRNQPQHF
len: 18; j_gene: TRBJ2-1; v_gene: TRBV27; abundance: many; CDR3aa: CASKIRAGGPANVHTQFF
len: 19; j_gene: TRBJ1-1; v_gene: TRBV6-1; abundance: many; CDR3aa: CASSPWATGNFLMNTEAFF
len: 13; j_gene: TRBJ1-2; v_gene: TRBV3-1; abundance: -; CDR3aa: CASSLDRTGGYTF
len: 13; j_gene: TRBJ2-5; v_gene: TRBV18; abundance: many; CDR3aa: CASSPMVQETQYF
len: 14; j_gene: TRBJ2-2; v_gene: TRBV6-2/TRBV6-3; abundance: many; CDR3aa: CASSYLRDTGELFF
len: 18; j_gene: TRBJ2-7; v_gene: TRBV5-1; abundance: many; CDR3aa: CASSLVWRENYPAYEQYF
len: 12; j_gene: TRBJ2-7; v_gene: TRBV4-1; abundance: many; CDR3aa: CASSLQGTEQYF
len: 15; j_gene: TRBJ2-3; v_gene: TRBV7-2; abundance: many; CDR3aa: CASSLFEISTDTQYF
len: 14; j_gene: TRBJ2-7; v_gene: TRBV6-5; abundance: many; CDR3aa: CASSYRDSTYEQYF
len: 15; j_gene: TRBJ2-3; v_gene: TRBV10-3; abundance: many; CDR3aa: CAISPLAGGQDTQYF
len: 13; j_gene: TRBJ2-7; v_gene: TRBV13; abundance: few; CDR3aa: CASSDRVSYEQYF
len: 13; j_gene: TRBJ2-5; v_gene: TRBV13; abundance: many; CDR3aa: CASSLRSQETQYF